Described below is a single T cell receptor beta chain sequence and its context. The antigen remains unidentified. This entry is derived from a study of cytomegalovirus exposure and HLA in healthy donors. Regarding the study as a whole: Researchers catalogued under 200 TCR beta chains as cytomegalovirus-associated. Through in vitro validation, three CMV-associated chains were shown to be specific for CMV antigens. Many donors shared some public TCRs, even though most TCR sequences were rare.

V gave up 0 bases and J gave up 1 base, with 22 bases separating them. There are 19 residues in the CDR3. Germline V gene data show CDR1 as SGHDT and CDR2 as YYEEEE. The repertoire was sequenced with immunoSEQ multiplex PCR; TCRdb's copy has only in-frame clones and lacks some. This repertoire shows about 250,000 clones, 85% to 90% found once; its top ten account for less than 3%. Sequencing used PBMCs. This sequence joins TRBV5-6 and TRBJ2-5, with a tentative D call TRBD2 (5 bases). This clonotype was obtained from a young man in good health and CMV-seronegative. CDR3: CASSLAPRLTTYFQETQYF. Here the CDR3 DNA reads TGTGCCAGCAGCTTGGCTCCTAGACTAACCACTTACTTCCAAGAGACCCAGTACTTC.